The 21 T cell receptor beta chains below come from one sample, sequenced in a study of T-cell memory formation after mild COVID-19. TCRdb reanalysed the 5' RACE reads using MiXCR and keeps one entry per CDR3 protein. This repertoire shows 70,000 to 100,000 distinct CDR3 sequences, roughly 15% found once; its top ten account for about two fifths. What was sequenced was PBMCs or a T cell subset sorted from them (not recorded which). The receptors originated from a man between 18 and 35 years old who had mild COVID-19 (a few samples of this study predate the infection). Cell type and time point are not known.

This clonotype was detected a few times. The chain combines TRBV5-6 with TRBJ1-2; 7 bases map to TRBD1. Germline CDR1 SGHDT, CDR2 YYEEEE. V lost 4 bases, J lost 4 bases, and 4 bases stayed unmatched. The length of the CDR3 is 13 residues. DNA of the CDR3: TGTGCCAGCAGCCCAGGGGGGGTCTATGGCTACACCTTC. Its protein is CASSPGGVYGYTF.

This clonotype has at least ten counts. The chain is built from TRBV6-5 and TRBJ1-3; D is unclear. Trimming shortened V by 4 bases and J by 0 bases, and 10 bases separated the two germline ends. The germline V gene encodes CDR1 MNHEY and CDR2 SVGAGI. There are 15 residues in the CDR3. CDR3 sequence reads: CASSLMRTSGNTIYF. CDR3 in DNA: TGTGCCAGCAGTTTAATGCGGACCTCTGGAAACACCATATATTTT.

The chain has TRBV27 and TRBJ1-2; D call uncertain. The germline V gene encodes CDR1 MNHEY and CDR2 SMNVEV (reference sequence). V was clipped by 0 bases and J by 3 bases, with 17 bases between them. The CDR3 covers 17 residues. The CDR3 DNA reads TGTGCCAGCAGTTTATCTTTCGGCCCCATCACCGACTATGGCTACACCTTC. It codes for CASSLSFGPITDYGYTF.

This clonotype was found a few times. V gene TRBV6-2 or TRBV6-3 combines with J gene TRBJ1-1; possibly TRBD1 for D (5 bases). With 6 bases removed from V and 5 bases from J, the gap between germline ends came to 13 bases. The CDR3 spans 13 residues. From germline, CDR1 is MNHEY and CDR2 SVGEGT. The CDR3, as DNA: TGTGCCAGCAGCAGACTTCAGGGAACTGAAGCTTTCTTT. It codes for CASSRLQGTEAFF.

CDR3 bases: TGTGCCAGCAGCTTGCAAGGGCCCCTTTACGAGCAGTACGTC. Translated, it gives CASSLQGPLYEQYV. V and J are TRBV11-2 and TRBJ2-7; D is unresolved. The CDR3 extends over 14 amino acids. Germline V CDR1 and CDR2: SGHAT, FQNNGV. V was clipped by 3 bases and J by 4 bases, with 13 bases between them.

This clonotype has only a few counts. The V call is TRBV9, the J call TRBJ2-1; D is perhaps TRBD2 (6 bases). The CDR3 runs to 15 residues. The V gene's germline CDR1 is SGDLS and CDR2 YYNGEE. Trimming removed 4 bases from V and 2 bases from J, with 13 bases in between. The CDR3 sequence: CASSTRGGTYNEQFF. In DNA form, the CDR3 reads TGTGCCAGCAGCACCCGGGGAGGTACCTACAATGAGCAGTTCTTC.

The chain links TRBV12-3 or TRBV12-4 to TRBJ1-6; TRBD1 aligns across 7 bases. Losses at the gene ends were 5 bases for V and 6 bases for J; bases not matched to a gene: 7. CDR3 size: 15 residues. This CDR3 reads CASSTGTEFNSPLHF. The CDR3 DNA sequence: TGTGCCAGCAGTACCGGGACAGAGTTTAATTCACCCCTCCACTTT.

At least ten counts were recorded for this clonotype. V usage is TRBV4-2 and J usage is TRBJ2-1, with 10 bases aligning to TRBD2. CDR1 and CDR2 from the germline V gene are LGHNA and YNFKEQ. The CDR3 spans 17 residues. J gave up 5 bases and V 4 bases, and 11 bases lay outside the gene matches. This chain's CDR3 is CASSPLNLAGEHNEQFF. The CDR3 DNA sequence: TGTGCCAGCAGCCCCTTAAACCTAGCGGGGGAACACAATGAGCAGTTCTTC.

This chain uses TRBV5-1 with TRBJ2-7; TRBD2 is a possible D gene (5 bases). The CDR3 loop spans 16 amino acids. Per germline, CDR1 SGHRS and CDR2 YFSETQ. Trimming cost V 1 base and J 0 bases, with 14 bases left between them. DNA of the CDR3: TGCGCCAGCAGCTTGTCCCCGGACTCGCCCTCCTACGAGCAGTACTTC. Translating gives CASSLSPDSPSYEQYF.

The chain uses TRBV11-2 and TRBJ1-6, with a tentative D call TRBD1 (5 bases). The CDR3 loop spans 16 amino acids. V was trimmed by 1 base and J by 5 bases, leaving 12 bases between them. The germline V gene encodes CDR1 SGHAT and CDR2 FQNNGV. The CDR3 DNA sequence: TGTGCCAGCAGCTTAGGGGTAGTCAGGGATAATTCACCCCTCCACTTT. Protein sequence: CASSLGVVRDNSPLHF.

The V and J genes are TRBV9 and TRBJ1-3; D uncertain. With 3 bases removed from V and 4 bases from J, the gap between germline ends came to 8 bases. Looked up from germline, CDR1 is SGDLS and CDR2 is YYNGEE. There are 13 residues in the CDR3. As DNA, the CDR3 is TGTGCCAGCAGCGCCGGTCGGGGAAACACCATATATTTT. Its protein is CASSAGRGNTIYF.

V is TRBV5-1 and J is TRBJ1-2, with 7 bases lining up with TRBD1. The CDR3 runs to 15 residues. The V gene end was trimmed by 4 bases and the J gene end by 5 bases; junction bases not matched to a gene: 11. From germline, CDR1 is SGHRS and CDR2 YFSETQ. This chain's CDR3 is CASSTGQRGFYGYTF. Written as DNA, the CDR3 is TGCGCCAGCAGCACGGGACAGAGGGGGTTTTATGGCTACACCTTC.

This clonotype was seen a handful of times. V usage is TRBV9 and J usage is TRBJ1-4; tentatively, D is TRBD1 (6 bases). The CDR3 is 14 residues long. The germline CDR1 and CDR2 sequences are SGDLS and YYNGEE. The V and J ends lost 0 bases and 6 bases respectively, with 9 bases between them. The CDR3 sequence is CASSVEGDDEKLFF. DNA for the CDR3: TGTGCCAGCAGCGTAGAGGGGGACGATGAAAAACTGTTTTTT.

This clonotype has just a few counts. The chain uses TRBV7-2 and TRBJ1-5; no clear D gene. In germline, CDR1 is SGHTA, CDR2 FQGNSA. The CDR3 is made up of 14 amino acids. V was trimmed by 2 bases and J by 0 bases, leaving 5 bases between them. CDR3 coding DNA: TGTGCCAGCAGCTTACAGATTAGCAATCAGCCCCAGCATTTT. This codes for CASSLQISNQPQHF.

The chain joins TRBV6-2 or TRBV6-3 to TRBJ2-7; 7 bases fit TRBD1. The CDR3 loop spans 15 amino acids. Trimming removed 5 bases from V and 9 bases from J; junction bases left unmatched: 16. Germline CDR1 and CDR2: MNHEY and SVGEGT. The CDR3 coding sequence is TGTGCCAGCAGTCCCGACCGGCAGGGGGTGAAACGGCAGTACGTC. This translates into CASSPDRQGVKRQYV.

This clonotype showed up just a few times. J is TRBJ2-1 and V is TRBV2; TRBD1 matches 11 bases. The CDR3 loop spans 15 amino acids. Germline V gives CDR1 SNHLY, CDR2 FYNNEI. The V gene end was trimmed by 6 bases and the J gene end by 8 bases; junction bases not matched to a gene: 9. Here the CDR3 reads CASSPGTGGFHEQFF. The CDR3 bases are TGTGCCAGCAGCCCGGGGACAGGGGGATTCCATGAGCAGTTCTTC.

This clonotype was seen more than once but under ten times. This chain links TRBV6-5 with TRBJ1-2; 7 nucleotides align to TRBD1. This CDR3 has 16 residues. V shed 0 bases, J shed 0 bases, and the junction held 4 bases outside the gene matches. Germline lookup yields CDR1 MNHEY and CDR2 SVGAGI. CDR3 amino acids: CASSYSGTVANYGYTF. The CDR3 DNA reads TGTGCCAGCAGTTACTCCGGGACAGTTGCTAACTATGGCTACACCTTC.

The V and J genes are TRBV4-2 and TRBJ1-1, with 9 positions matching TRBD1. The CDR3 covers 15 residues. V shed 3 bases and J 4 bases; nucleotides not matched to a gene: 6. In germline, CDR1 is LGHNA, CDR2 YNFKEQ. The CDR3 region is CASSHLQGASTEAFF. CDR3 DNA sequence: TGTGCCAGCAGCCATCTACAGGGGGCGTCCACTGAAGCTTTCTTT.

This clonotype was recorded once. A read error may account for a junction end that differs from germline. The chain's CDR3 is CASSQAAGEFQETKYF. In DNA form, the CDR3 reads TGCGCCAGCAGCCAAGCGGCCGGGGAGTTCCAAGAGACCAAGTACTTC. The chain uses TRBV4-3 and TRBJ2-5; a possible D gene is TRBD2 (5 bases). Germline CDR1 LGHNA, CDR2 YSLEER. There are 16 residues in the CDR3.

The V call is TRBV14, the J call TRBJ2-1; tentative D call: TRBD1 (5 bases). Germline V gene lookup returns CDR1 SGHDN and CDR2 FVKESK. Deletions cut 0 bases from V and 2 bases from J, with 11 bases between. The CDR3 sequence is 16 residues long. The CDR3 bases are TGTGCCAGCAGCCAAGATAAAGGCAGGGCCTACAATGAGCAGTTCTTC. Its protein is CASSQDKGRAYNEQFF.

This chain uses TRBV15 with TRBJ2-2; TRBD1 might be the D (6 bases). V lost 0 bases and J lost 4, with 12 bases in between. CDR1 and CDR2 from the germline V gene are LNHNV and YYDKDF (reference sequence). CDR3 length equals 16 residues. The CDR3 is CATSRDGSGATGELFF. CDR3 sequence (DNA): TGTGCCACCAGCAGAGATGGGTCAGGGGCCACCGGGGAGCTGTTTTTT.